This TCR beta chain was sequenced during a study of shared clonotypes between healthy human individuals. Study-wide background: There were three CD4 naive, three CD4 memory, two CD8 naive and one CD8 memory plates per donor. The study, taken as a whole, reports: Larger estimated richness was generally seen in naive subsets than in memory subsets. Sharing across several donors was seen in around 5% of naive CD4 clonotypes. Rarefaction analysis demonstrated incomplete sorted-subset sequencing notwithstanding large depth.

This clone occurred once. The antigen is not known. Trimming at V came to 3 bases and at J to 3 bases, leaving 5 bases not matched to a gene. Per the germline V gene, CDR1 is SGDLS and CDR2 is YYNGEE. This CDR3 comprises 15 residues. Here immunoSEQ multiplex PCR was the method, and the copy in TCRdb shows in-frame clones only, minus some. The sample carries about 1.1 million clones, approximately 80% recorded once. The receptor was derived from a man between 18 and 35 years old in good health. Some clones in this sample may be carry-over from other donors' samples. The specimen was memory CD4+ T cells from PBMCs. Subset meaning: CD45RA-negative fraction. The V call is TRBV9, the J call TRBJ1-2; TRBD1 aligns across 10 bases. In nucleotides, the CDR3 is TGTGCCAGCAGCGCCCCGGGACAGGGGCACTATGGCTACACCTTC. Translated, it gives CASSAPGQGHYGYTF.